Listed below are T cell receptor beta chains from one sample, sequenced in a study of blood T cells in healthy people across ages. TCRdb analysed the 5' RACE reads with MiXCR anew, one entry per CDR3 protein. Counted here are 500,000 to 550,000 distinct CDR3 sequences, less than 25% occurring once; the ten biggest clones make up under 9%. The same data also went into a second study, on T cells of mothers and their children.

Sequencing input: blood. The receptors here all came from a boy between 10 and 17 years old in good health. The conserved cysteine and the conserved F or W are not part of the CDR3 here. Each record gives: clone size, J gene, V gene, D gene, CDR3 protein. The D gene is left open where the match is weak. Clone size, where shown, is once, few, many, or a class for clones that have expanded.

>-|-|TRBV5-5|-
ASSLSGREQY
>-|TRBJ2-7|TRBV20-1|-
SAQRTLRSDEQY
>-|TRBJ2-7|TRBV7-8|TRBD2
ASSLFAGTSGSNEQY
>few|TRBJ2-3|TRBV4-2|TRBD2
ASTGLAEDGGTDTQY
>few|TRBJ2-7|TRBV6-2/TRBV6-3|TRBD2
ASTGTSGSWYSYEQY
>-|TRBJ1-6|TRBV5-5|TRBD1
ASSGRDRGFYNSPLH
>few|TRBJ2-1|TRBV5-1|TRBD2
ASRPGLAGDEQF
>-|-|TRBV20-1|-
SYKTPRASSYEQY
>few|TRBJ2-7|TRBV4-1|TRBD2
ASSQPQGLAGTYEQY
>few|TRBJ2-5|TRBV7-3|-
ASSLGWDYQETQY
>many|TRBJ1-6|TRBV7-3|-
ASSPGISYNSPLH
>-|TRBJ1-5|TRBV7-9|-
ASSGGASNQPQH
>many|TRBJ2-1|TRBV9|-
ASSVGRSGYNEQF
>-|TRBJ2-7|TRBV6-5|-
ASSYFRQAEQY
>many|TRBJ2-2|TRBV5-6|TRBD2
ASSFLAGVKTGELF
>few|TRBJ1-2|TRBV4-1|TRBD1
ASSRLTGDGYT
>few|TRBJ1-6|TRBV6-5|-
ASSYGGQDTYNSPLH
>few|TRBJ1-1|TRBV6-1|-
ASSEVGYTEAF
>few|TRBJ2-3|TRBV20-1|TRBD2
SASRLAGGSDTQY
>few|TRBJ2-7|TRBV4-1|-
ASSQGQLGEQY
>few|TRBJ2-1|TRBV11-2|-
ASSLDSLAGQF
>few|TRBJ1-4|TRBV28|-
ASSLWGHNVNEKLF
>many|TRBJ2-2|TRBV12-3/TRBV12-4|TRBD2
ASSLRVAGPTNTGELF
>-|TRBJ1-4|TRBV7-7|-
ASSNATNEKLF
>many|TRBJ2-7|TRBV27|-
ASSSLGEQY
>-|TRBJ2-4|TRBV20-1|-
SAREPAKNIQY
>-|TRBJ2-7|TRBV29-1|-
SVEDPGTEQY
>-|TRBJ2-6|TRBV7-8|TRBD1
ASSPAGDRKRSGANVLT
>-|TRBJ1-2|TRBV20-1|TRBD1
SAPKGQPRGGYT
>-|TRBJ1-5|TRBV29-1|-
SVSDTSVGQPQH
>few|TRBJ1-1|TRBV25-1|-
ASSLSGGPNTEAF
>many|TRBJ2-5|TRBV3-1|-
ASSPGTQETQY
>-|TRBJ1-1|TRBV3-1|TRBD1
ASSLTGAPEAF
>-|TRBJ2-1|TRBV29-1|-
SVGGGNYNEQF
>few|TRBJ2-2|TRBV29-1|-
SVTGNTGELF